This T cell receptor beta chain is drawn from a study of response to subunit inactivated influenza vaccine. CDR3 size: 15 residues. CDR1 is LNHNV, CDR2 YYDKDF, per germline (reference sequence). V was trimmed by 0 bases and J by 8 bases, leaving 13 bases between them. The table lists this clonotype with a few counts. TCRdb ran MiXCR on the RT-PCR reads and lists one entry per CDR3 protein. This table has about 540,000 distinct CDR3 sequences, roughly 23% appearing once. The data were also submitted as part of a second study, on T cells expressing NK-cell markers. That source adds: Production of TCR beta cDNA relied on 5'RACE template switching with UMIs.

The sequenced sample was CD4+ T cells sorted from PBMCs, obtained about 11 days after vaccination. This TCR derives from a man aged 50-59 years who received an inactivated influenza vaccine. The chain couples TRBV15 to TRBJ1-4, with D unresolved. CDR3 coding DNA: TGTGCCACCAGCAGAGATGGATCGGTGACAGAAAAACTGTTTTTT. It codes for CATSRDGSVTEKLFF.